These 20 T cell receptor beta chains share one sample of origin, sequenced in a study of blood T cell repertoires in COVID-19. The data were produced by immunoSEQ multiplex PCR, yet TCRdb's version contains in-frame clones alone and is incomplete. The repertoire includes under 250,000 clones, roughly 83% of them detected once, and about 2.5% sits in the top ten. The material sequenced was peripheral blood. These receptors originate from a woman aged 70-85 years with active or convalescent COVID-19.

The chain employs TRBV7-9 and TRBJ1-4, with 8 bases that match TRBD1. In germline, CDR1 is SEHNR, CDR2 FQNEAQ (reference sequence). After removal of 5 bases from V and 11 bases from J, the junction contained 13 bases not matched to a gene. The CDR3 is 15 amino acids. The CDR3 protein is CASSQGTGRIGKLFF. As DNA, the CDR3 is TGTGCCAGCAGCCAAGGGACAGGCCGAATAGGGAAACTGTTTTTT.

The table lists this clone with a count of one. The chain recombines TRBV9 with TRBJ2-3, with D perhaps TRBD2 (5 bases). The CDR3 totals 13 residues. Per germline, CDR1 SGDLS and CDR2 YYNGEE. The V end lost 4 bases, the J end lost 4 bases, and 10 bases lay between the germline ends. CDR3 nucleotides: TGTGCCAGCAGCCCCTCCGGGGCAGATACGCAGTATTTT. Its protein product is CASSPSGADTQYF.

This clone showed up just a few times. The DNA of the CDR3 is TGTGCCAGCTCGACGGGGACAGCCCACCTCTCTGGAAACACCATATATTTT. It codes for CASSTGTAHLSGNTIYF. This chain connects TRBV18 to TRBJ1-3, with 7 bases that match TRBD1. Germline assignment: CDR1 KGHSH and CDR2 LQKENI. Trimming removed 6 bases from V and 0 bases from J; junction bases left unmatched: 11. CDR3 length: 17 amino acids.

The chain links TRBV6-2 or TRBV6-3 to TRBJ1-3; possibly TRBD1 for D (5 bases). V gave up 2 bases and J gave up 0 bases, with 17 bases separating them. From germline, CDR1 is MNHEY and CDR2 SVGEGT. This CDR3 comprises 18 residues. The CDR3 DNA is TGTGCCAGCAGTTACGGGGAGGGACCAACGAGCTCTGGAAACACCATATATTTT. It yields the protein CASSYGEGPTSSGNTIYF.

This clone was found once. The chain carries TRBV5-1 and TRBJ1-5, with 12 bases fitting TRBD1. The V and J ends lost 4 bases and 6 bases, in that order; junction bases with no gene match: 8. The CDR3 has 16 amino acids. Germline CDR1 is SGHRS and CDR2 is YFSETQ. The CDR3 protein is CASSPGTGGEGQPQHF. In nucleotides, the CDR3 is TGCGCCAGCAGCCCCGGGACAGGGGGCGAGGGTCAGCCCCAGCATTTT.

The chain carries TRBV28 and TRBJ2-5; 8 bases align to TRBD2. CDR3 length equals 14 residues. The V and J ends lost 9 bases and 5 bases, in that order; junction bases with no gene match: 11. Germline assignment: CDR1 MDHEN and CDR2 SYDVKM. CDR3 sequence reads: CASRLAHGRETQYF. CDR3 DNA: TGTGCCAGTCGACTAGCGCATGGGAGGGAGACCCAGTACTTC.

The V and J genes are TRBV5-1 and TRBJ2-5, with 7 positions matching TRBD1. The junction had 9 bases not matched to a gene; V was cut back by 8 bases and J by 2 bases. Germline V gives CDR1 SGHRS, CDR2 YFSETQ. The CDR3 consists of 14 residues. The CDR3 reads CASKPGQPQETQYF. As DNA, the CDR3 is TGCGCCAGTAAACCGGGACAGCCACAAGAGACCCAGTACTTC.

The chain uses TRBV24-1 and TRBJ2-3; the D gene is possibly TRBD1 (5 bases). Germline lookup yields CDR1 KGHDR and CDR2 SFDVKD. The ends were cut back, 5 bases at V and 11 bases at J, with 10 bases in the middle. CDR3 length: 11 residues. CDR3 amino acids: CATSGGALQYF. For the CDR3, the DNA is TGTGCCACCAGTGGTGGGGCGTTGCAGTATTTT.

Here the CDR3 DNA reads TGTGCCAGCAGCCCGCTTCGGGTTCTAACCTACGAGCAGTACTTC. It translates to CASSPLRVLTYEQYF. The chain uses TRBV7-2 and TRBJ2-7; D gene ambiguous. Trimming stripped 5 bases from V and 2 bases from J, with 16 bases between. CDR1 is SGHTA and CDR2 is FQGNSA in the germline V gene. This CDR3 spans 15 amino acids.

The V and J genes are TRBV27 and TRBJ2-7; D may be TRBD2 (6 bases). Germline V CDR1 and CDR2: MNHEY, SMNVEV (reference sequence). The CDR3 contains 11 residues. V gave up 8 bases and J gave up 3 bases, with 8 bases separating them. The DNA for the CDR3 is TGTGCCAGCGGGCGGGGCTACGAGCAGTACTTC. As protein: CASGRGYEQYF.

With respect to this clone: One end of the junction does not line up with germline, which may come from a read error. The CDR3 spells CASTVGGGFYGYTF. DNA for the CDR3: TGTGCCAGCACCGTAGGGGGGGGGTTCTATGGCTACACCTTC. The J gene is TRBJ1-2, the V gene TRBV9, with TRBD1 as a possible D gene (6 bases). The CDR3 totals 14 residues. The germline gives CDR1 SGDLS, CDR2 YYNGEE.

This chain links TRBV18 with TRBJ2-7; TRBD2 agrees at 9 bases. V lost 4 bases to trimming and J lost 1 base; unmatched junction nucleotides: 8. The germline V gene has CDR1 KGHSH and CDR2 LQKENI. The CDR3 has 16 amino acids. The CDR3 coding sequence is TGTGCCAGCTCACTGAACCGGCGGGAGGGATCCTACGAGCAGTACTTC. This gives the protein CASSLNRREGSYEQYF.

The rearrangement joins TRBV7-3 to TRBJ2-5; 7 bases line up with TRBD2. In germline, CDR1 is SGHTA, CDR2 FQGTGA. This CDR3 is built from 15 residues. J gave up 3 bases and V 5 bases, and 9 bases lay outside the gene matches. The CDR3: CASSLTGGEEETQYF. In DNA form, the CDR3 reads TGTGCCAGCAGCCTGACTGGGGGGGAGGAAGAGACCCAGTACTTC.

The chain has TRBV10-2 and TRBJ2-7; D possibly corresponds to TRBD1 (6 bases). Germline V gives CDR1 WSHSY, CDR2 SAAADI. Trimming took 7 bases from V and 5 from J, leaving 21 bases between them. This CDR3 region has 15 residues. The CDR3 region has the DNA TGCGCCAGCAAGTCTCTTTGGGACACCAGCCACGAGCAGTACTTC. Encoded protein: CASKSLWDTSHEQYF.

This chain joins TRBV10-3 and TRBJ1-2; D is undetermined. V gave up 10 bases and J gave up 0 bases, with 24 bases separating them. Germline lookup yields CDR1 ENHRY and CDR2 SYGVKD. This CDR3 has 17 residues. The CDR3 DNA reads TGTGCCACCCGTCGGGGTAATACTCCACAAGCTAACTATGGCTACACCTTC. It specifies CATRRGNTPQANYGYTF.

The chain joins TRBV6-6 to TRBJ2-6; 7 bases agree with TRBD2. The germline CDR1 and CDR2 sequences are MNHNY and SVGAGI (reference sequence). J lost 2 bases, V lost 6 bases, and 4 bases had no gene match. The CDR3 has 15 residues. The CDR3 spells CASRSGGTGANVLTF. The CDR3 region has the DNA TGTGCCAGCAGATCCGGGGGGACTGGGGCCAACGTCCTGACTTTC.

V and J are TRBV6-5 and TRBJ1-1; no firm D call. The germline gives CDR1 MNHEY, CDR2 SVGAGI. CDR3 length equals 13 residues. V lost 4 bases and J lost 0, with 6 bases in between. The CDR3 here is CASSSVMNTEAFF. The CDR3 coding sequence is TGTGCCAGCAGTTCGGTGATGAACACTGAAGCTTTCTTT.

This clone was detected a few times. In DNA, the CDR3 is TGCGCCAGCAGTGGACTAGTAGGGACCAAGCGCGAGCAGTTCTTC. Encoded protein: CASSGLVGTKREQFF. The chain employs TRBV10-1 and TRBJ2-1; maybe TRBD2 (6 bases). Germline CDR1 and CDR2: WNHNN and SYGVQD (reference sequence). This CDR3 region has 15 residues. V was pared by 4 bases and J by 10 bases, with 20 bases between.

There are a few counts of this clone. The genes are TRBV7-6 and TRBJ2-1; 11 nucleotides line up with TRBD1. Germline V gives CDR1 SGHVS, CDR2 FNYEAQ. The CDR3 has 15 residues. The V segment lost 3 bases and the J segment 7 bases; nucleotides outside the gene matches: 5. The CDR3 loop is CASSFPGTGGNEQFF. The CDR3 region has the DNA TGTGCCAGCAGCTTTCCAGGGACAGGGGGGAATGAGCAGTTCTTC.

The CDR3 spells CASSPGTGEQPQHF. CDR3 bases: TGCGCCAGCAGCCCCGGGACAGGGGAACAGCCCCAGCATTTT. The V and J genes are TRBV5-1 and TRBJ1-5; TRBD1 matches 10 bases. The CDR3 extends over 14 amino acids. The germline V gene encodes CDR1 SGHRS and CDR2 YFSETQ. The trim removed 4 bases at V and 7 bases at J, leaving 5 bases unmatched. Full variable domain (remainder filled in from reference TRBV5-1 and TRBJ1-5): KAGVTQTPRYLIKTRGQQVTLSCSPISGHRSVSWYQQTPGQGLQFLFEYFSETQRNKGNFPGRFSGRQFSNSRSEMNVSTLELGDSALYLCASSPGTGEQPQHFGDGTRLSIL.